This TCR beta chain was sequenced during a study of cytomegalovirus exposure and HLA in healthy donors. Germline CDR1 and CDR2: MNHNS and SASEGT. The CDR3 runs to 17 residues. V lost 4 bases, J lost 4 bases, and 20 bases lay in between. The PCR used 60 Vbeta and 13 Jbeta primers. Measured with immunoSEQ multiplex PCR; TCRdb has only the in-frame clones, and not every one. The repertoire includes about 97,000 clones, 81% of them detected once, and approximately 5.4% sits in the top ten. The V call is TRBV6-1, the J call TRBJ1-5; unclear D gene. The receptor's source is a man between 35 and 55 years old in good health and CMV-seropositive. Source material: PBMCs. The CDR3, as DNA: TGTGCCAGCAGTGGTGGGTTGTCGGGATATGGGAATCAGCCCCAGCATTTT. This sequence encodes CASSGGLSGYGNQPQHF.